This is a list of T cell receptor beta chains from one sample in a study of blood T cells in healthy people across ages. TCRdb used MiXCR to reprocess the 5' RACE reads, holding one entry per CDR3 protein. This table has about 600,000 distinct CDR3 sequences, around 48% appearing once. Sequenced sample: blood. All receptors derive from a man older than 75 in good health. Both conserved end residues are part of each CDR3. The D gene is left open where the match is weak. Clone size is not always given. Where it is, it says once, few, many or a class for expanded clones.

TRBV7-9	TRBD1	TRBJ1-4	.	TGTGCCAGCAGCCTCCGGGACAGGGGAGAAAAACTGTTTTTT	CASSLRDRGEKLFF
TRBV16	.	TRBJ2-5	.	TGTGCCAGCAGCCACACAACGGGGGAGCAGTACTTC	CASSHTTGEQYF
TRBV29-1	.	TRBJ2-1	few	TGCAGCGTTGAGGATCAGCGGGCCGAGACCTACAATGAGCAGTTCTTC	CSVEDQRAETYNEQFF
TRBV24-1	TRBD1	TRBJ2-5	.	TGTGCCACCAGTGACTCGGACAGGGCTCAGACCCAGTACTTC	CATSDSDRAQTQYF
TRBV5-1	.	TRBJ2-3	.	TGCGCCAGCAGCTTGGATGGACCACGGCGCGGGTATGGAGATACGCAGTATTTT	CASSLDGPRRGYGDTQYF
TRBV4-3	TRBD2	TRBJ2-1	few	TGCGCCAGCAGCCAACAGGGACTAGGAAGCCTGGGTGAGCAGTTCTTC	CASSQQGLGSLGEQFF
TRBV20-1	.	TRBJ1-2	.	TGCAGTGCTAGAGTGGCCGGGCACTATGGCTACACCTTC	CSARVAGHYGYTF
TRBV3-1	.	TRBJ2-4	.	TGTGCCAGCAGCCAAGGGATCCGGGTTTGGGACATTCAGTACTTC	CASSQGIRVWDIQYF
TRBV7-2	TRBD1	TRBJ2-5	few	TGTGCCAGCAGCTTAGCTCGACAGGGGAGAAAGACCCAGTACTTC	CASSLARQGRKTQYF
TRBV3-1	TRBD1	TRBJ2-5	.	TGTGCCAGCAGCTATGCCGGGACAGGGATGGAGACCCAGTACTTC	CASSYAGTGMETQYF
TRBV27	.	TRBJ1-1	.	TGTGCCAGCAGTTTATCGGCTAACAGGGCCATGAACACTGAAGCTTTCTTT	CASSLSANRAMNTEAFF
TRBV27	TRBD2	TRBJ2-2	.	TGTGCCAGTTCCAACGTAGCGGGAAACGCCGGGGAGCTGTTTTTT	CASSNVAGNAGELFF
TRBV11-2	TRBD2	TRBJ2-1	.	TGTGCCAGCAGCCCCTCCGCTAGCGGCGAGCAGTTCTTC	CASSPSASGEQFF
TRBV20-1	.	TRBJ1-5	few	TGCAGTGCTTGGTCCTCAAGCAATCAGCCCCAGCATTTT	CSAWSSSNQPQHF
TRBV7-9	TRBD2	TRBJ2-5	.	TGTGCCAGCAGCAATAGCGGGAGTCGGGAGACCCAGTACTTC	CASSNSGSRETQYF
TRBV20-1	.	TRBJ1-1	.	TGCAGTGCTAAACCCAGAATTAACACTGAAGCTTTCTTT	CSAKPRINTEAFF
TRBV30	.	TRBJ2-1	.	TGTGCCTGGAGTCCGGACTGGACCACCTACAATGAGCAGTTCTTC	CAWSPDWTTYNEQFF
TRBV7-2	TRBD1	TRBJ2-3	.	TGTGCCAGCACCTTACAGGGGCACACAGATACGCAGTATTTT	CASTLQGHTDTQYF
TRBV3-1	.	TRBJ2-7	.	TGTGCCAGCAGCCAAGATGGGGGAAACCTCTACGAGCAGTACTTC	CASSQDGGNLYEQYF
TRBV10-3	.	TRBJ2-3	few	TGTGCCATCAGTGAGGGACTGGGGCCAGATACGCAGTATTTT	CAISEGLGPDTQYF
TRBV6-6	TRBD1	TRBJ2-7	many	TGTGCCAGCAGTTACTCGAGGGGGACAGGGGACTACGAGCAGTACTTC	CASSYSRGTGDYEQYF
TRBV7-2	TRBD2	TRBJ2-7	.	TGTGCCAGCAGACCTGAGCGGGGGTTCTACGAGCAGTACTTC	CASRPERGFYEQYF
TRBV12-3/TRBV12-4	.	TRBJ2-7	.	TGTGCCAGCAGTTTATTCGGAGTTTCGGGGTACGAGCAGTACTTC	CASSLFGVSGYEQYF
TRBV10-3	.	TRBJ1-1	few	TGTGCCATCAGTGTCGGGCTAGCGGCAGGGCAGACTGAAGCTTTCTTT	CAISVGLAAGQTEAFF
TRBV6-2/TRBV6-3	.	TRBJ2-5	.	TGTGCCAGCAGCCATAGCAGGGCACGAGAGACCCAGTACTTC	CASSHSRARETQYF
TRBV15	TRBD2	TRBJ2-4	.	TGTGCCACCAGCAGAGACGAGGCGGGGGTTCAGGACATTCAGTACTTC	CATSRDEAGVQDIQYF
TRBV7-9	TRBD1	TRBJ2-3	.	TGTGCCAGCAGCTTTAGACAGGGGGCTAGCACAGATACGCAGTATTTT	CASSFRQGASTDTQYF
TRBV10-3	.	TRBJ1-4	.	TGTGCCATCAGTGAGTTCGGCCAGGGGAATGAAAAACTGTTTTTT	CAISEFGQGNEKLFF
TRBV2	.	TRBJ2-1	.	TGTGCCAGCAGTGTCGGGGTTTACAATGAGCAGTTCTTC	CASSVGVYNEQFF
TRBV7-9	.	TRBJ2-1	few	TGTGCCAGCAGCTTGGGTAGTGTCTACAATGAGCAGTTCTTC	CASSLGSVYNEQFF
TRBV3-1	TRBD1	TRBJ1-2	.	TGTGCCAGCAGCCAAGGGACAGGGGGTCGTGGTGGCTACACCTTC	CASSQGTGGRGGYTF
TRBV5-1	.	TRBJ2-1	.	TGCGCCAGCAGCTTTCCCGATAGCGGCGGCAGCTACAATGAGCAGTTCTTC	CASSFPDSGGSYNEQFF
TRBV12-3/TRBV12-4	.	TRBJ1-2	.	TGTGCCACGACGAGGGTCGCGGGCTATGGCTACACCTTC	CATTRVAGYGYTF
TRBV11-3	.	TRBJ2-2	.	TGTGCCAGCAGCTTAATTCCCCACAGCGGGGAGCTGTTTTTT	CASSLIPHSGELFF
TRBV2	TRBD2	TRBJ2-7	.	TGTGCCAGCAATGACTTGGGCCTAGCGGGCTACGAGCAGTACTTC	CASNDLGLAGYEQYF
TRBV29-1	.	TRBJ2-5	.	TGCAGCGTAGCGGACAGCATAGTGCAGTACTTC	CSVADSIVQYF
TRBV24-1	.	TRBJ2-3	.	TGTGCCACCAGTGACCACACAGGGCGCGTTTGGACGCAGTATTTT	CATSDHTGRVWTQYF
TRBV20-1	TRBD1	TRBJ2-7	.	TGCAGTGCCGAAGACAGGGTTCCCTACGAGCAGTACTTC	CSAEDRVPYEQYF
TRBV6-5	.	TRBJ2-7	.	TGTGCCAGCAGTTTCACAGGGTTCAACGAGCAGTACTTC	CASSFTGFNEQYF
TRBV5-6	.	TRBJ2-5	.	TGTGCCAGCAGCTTGGAGGGTAGGGAGACCCAGTACTTC	CASSLEGRETQYF
TRBV7-9	.	TRBJ1-2	few	TGTGCCAGCAGCCCGGGACAAGGGGGAGGCACCTTC	CASSPGQGGGTF
TRBV20-1	.	TRBJ2-5	.	TGCAGTGGTAGAGGGCGTCCCTACAATGAGCAGTACTTC	CSGRGRPYNEQYF
TRBV20-1	.	TRBJ1-3	once	TGCAGTGCTAGAGATAGGAGGGTAGCAAACACCATATATTTT	CSARDRRVANTIYF
TRBV29-1	.	TRBJ1-1	.	TGTAGCGTCACACGGGACACCAACACTGAAGCTTTCTTT	CSVTRDTNTEAFF
TRBV20-1	TRBD2	TRBJ2-1	.	TGCAGTGCGGAAGCGGGAGCTCAGAATGAGCAGTTCTTC	CSAEAGAQNEQFF
TRBV20-1	.	TRBJ2-5	few	TGCAGTGCTAGCGGGGTTAACCAAGAGACCCAGTACTTC	CSASGVNQETQYF
TRBV7-9	.	TRBJ1-2	.	TGTGCCAGCAGCTTAGATTTTTGGCAGCTCTATGGCTACACCTTC	CASSLDFWQLYGYTF
TRBV6-6	TRBD2	TRBJ2-3	many	TGTGCCAGCAGCCGAGGACTAGCGGGAGGGCCCCACACAGATACGCAGTATTTT	CASSRGLAGGPHTDTQYF
TRBV28	.	TRBJ2-3	.	TGTGCCAGCAAAGGAACAGGGATGGGATCAGATACGCAGTATTTT	CASKGTGMGSDTQYF
TRBV9	TRBD2	TRBJ2-3	.	TGTGCCAGCAGCACCGCGGGGGGCCGGATGGATACGCAGTATTTT	CASSTAGGRMDTQYF
TRBV29-1	TRBD1	TRBJ2-1	.	TGCAGCGCCGGACAGGGGTCCTACAATGAGCAGTTCTTC	CSAGQGSYNEQFF
TRBV5-6	.	TRBJ2-7	.	TGTGCCAGCAGCTTGGCCAAATACGAGCAGTACTTC	CASSLAKYEQYF
TRBV27	TRBD2	TRBJ2-5	few	TGTGCCAGCACCCAGGCGGGAGAAGAGACCCAGTACTTC	CASTQAGEETQYF
TRBV6-5	.	TRBJ2-7	few	TGTGCCAGCAGTTCCCCTGGGCCGACCTACGAGCAGTACTTC	CASSSPGPTYEQYF